Each of the 28 T cell receptor beta chains below was sequenced from the same sample in a study of blood T cell dynamics during melanoma immunotherapy (TCRdb year 2020). The time point label of this sample denotes: week 3, after first cycle of checkpoint inhibitor. Receptors were amplified or captured by the immunoSEQ multiplex PCR assay. Sourced from immuneACCESS, this table was stored by TCRdb with only in-frame sequences that have V and J called. A share of the clones is absent; for the studies checked, an unresolved V gene accounts for under half, and the remainder has no known explanation. Here the sample has over 3,500 clones; over 70% occur a single time. 55% of the sample comes from the top ten. The sample in question was blood, obtained from a patient treated with checkpoint blockade. The source of these receptors is a human donor with melanoma.

This sequence joins TRBV29-1 and TRBJ1-3; tentative D call: TRBD1 (6 bases). The CDR3 is made up of 14 amino acids. V was pared by 4 bases and J by 2 bases, with 12 bases between. In germline, CDR1 is SQVTM, CDR2 ANQGSEA. This CDR3 is CSVGTGATGNTIYF. The CDR3 coding sequence is TGCAGCGTTGGAACGGGGGCAACTGGAAACACCATATATTTT.

This clone was picked up a small number of times. The J gene is TRBJ2-1, the V gene TRBV4-2; D not resolved. V was clipped by 4 bases and J by 6 bases, with 10 bases between them. The CDR3 covers 13 residues. Germline V gene lookup returns CDR1 LGHNA and CDR2 YNFKEQ. In DNA, the CDR3 is TGTGCCAGCAGCCTAGGCCCCCTCAATGAGCAGTTCTTC. Its protein product is CASSLGPLNEQFF.

This chain connects TRBV10-2 to TRBJ1-6; maybe TRBD1 (5 bases). CDR3 size: 15 residues. The V gene lost 7 bases and the J gene lost 5 bases, with 15 bases spanning the gap. Germline V CDR1 and CDR2: WSHSY, SAAADI. In DNA, the CDR3 is TGCGCCAGCAAGGGGCCGCCTTTCGATAATTCACCCCTCCACTTT. Encoded protein: CASKGPPFDNSPLHF.

The rearrangement uses TRBV11-2 and TRBJ1-2; TRBD1 agrees at 7 bases. Germline values: CDR1 SGHAT, CDR2 FQNNGV. Trimming cost V 5 bases and J 5 bases; bases outside gene matches: 5. The CDR3 runs to 13 residues. As DNA, the CDR3 is TGTGCCAGCAGCCCAGGGGGACATTATGGCTACACCTTC. This codes for CASSPGGHYGYTF.

The CDR3 DNA reads as TGTGCCAGCAGTTACCCTACAGGGACAGGGGGTTATGGCTACACCTTC. Protein product: CASSYPTGTGGYGYTF. This chain connects TRBV6-6 to TRBJ1-2; 11 bases agree with TRBD1. With V trimmed by 2 bases and J by 5 bases, 7 bases remained unmatched. Germline CDR1 reads MNHNY; CDR2 reads SVGAGI (reference sequence). The CDR3 runs to 16 residues.

J is TRBJ1-1 and V is TRBV5-5; 7 bases fit TRBD1. J lost 1 base, V lost 0 bases, and 0 bases had no gene match. Germline CDR1 is SGHKS and CDR2 is YYEKEE (reference sequence). The CDR3 extends over 14 amino acids. The CDR3 protein is CASSLDRGNTEAFF. The CDR3 DNA sequence: TGTGCCAGCAGCTTGGACAGGGGGAACACTGAAGCTTTCTTT. Full variable domain (rest looked up from reference TRBV5-5 and TRBJ1-1): DAGVTQSPTHLIKTRGQQVTLRCSPISGHKSVSWYQQVLGQGPQFIFQYYEKEERGRGNFPDRFSARQFPNYSSELNVNALLLGDSALYLCASSLDRGNTEAFFGQGTRLTVV.

The chain combines TRBV6-1 with TRBJ2-1; a possible D gene is TRBD2 (7 bases). The CDR3 length is 16 residues. Looked up from germline, CDR1 is MNHNS and CDR2 is SASEGT. Trimming removed 3 bases from V and 0 bases from J, with 12 bases in between. CDR3 nucleotide sequence: TGTGCCAGCAGTGAGGGGAGGGGGTACTCCTACAATGAGCAGTTCTTC. This encodes CASSEGRGYSYNEQFF.

CDR3 DNA: TGCGCCAGCAGCCCGGTCGTGGGAGGGACCTACGAGCAGTACTTC. This codes for CASSPVVGGTYEQYF. The chain carries TRBV5-1 and TRBJ2-7; 7 bases fit TRBD2. CDR1 and CDR2 from the germline V gene are SGHRS and YFSETQ. Losses at the gene ends were 4 bases for V and 2 bases for J; bases not matched to a gene: 9. The CDR3 extends over 15 amino acids.

This clone was observed a few times. The chain has TRBV5-5 and TRBJ1-2; D is unresolved. V lost 0 bases, J lost 3 bases, and 9 bases lay in between. Germline V gene lookup returns CDR1 SGHKS and CDR2 YYEKEE (reference sequence). The CDR3 contains 14 residues. This CDR3 is CASSLGLDDYGYTF. The CDR3 DNA reads TGTGCCAGCAGCTTGGGTTTAGATGACTATGGCTACACCTTC.

Regarding this clone: Because the CDR3's place on the DNA is in doubt, the DNA is left out and the CDR3 is given as listed by TCRdb. The chain recombines TRBV9 with TRBJ2-2; TRBD2 is taken as the D call from the table, unchecked against the DNA. The CDR3 has 16 residues if both end residues are counted. Germline V gene sequence: CDR1 SGDLS, CDR2 YYNGEE. CDR3 amino acids: CASSFSGSLRAGELFF.

The CDR3 protein is CASTVTGSNEQFF. The CDR3 coding sequence is TGTGCCAGCACCGTGACAGGTTCAAATGAGCAGTTCTTC. The genes are TRBV27 and TRBJ2-1; the D gene is possibly TRBD1 (6 bases). V gave up 7 bases and J gave up 7 bases, with 14 bases separating them. The germline CDR1 and CDR2 sequences are MNHEY and SMNVEV (reference sequence). The CDR3 consists of 13 residues.

This clone occurred a few times. The genes are TRBV9 and TRBJ1-6; D not resolved. Per the germline V gene, CDR1 is SGDLS and CDR2 is YYNGEE. V lost 2 bases to trimming and J lost 10 bases, with 16 bases between them. The CDR3 has 15 residues. CDR3 DNA: TGTGCCAGCAGCGTTTCGGGAGGCCCTGGGTCACCCCTCCACTTT. This sequence encodes CASSVSGGPGSPLHF.

The chain recombines TRBV5-1 with TRBJ1-4, with 10 positions matching TRBD1. Germline V gene lookup returns CDR1 SGHRS and CDR2 YFSETQ. The CDR3 consists of 15 residues. The V and J ends lost 4 bases and 4 bases, in that order; junction bases with no gene match: 4. CDR3 nucleotide sequence: TGCGCCAGCAGCGAGGACAGGGGGAGTAATGAAAAACTGTTTTTT. Translating gives CASSEDRGSNEKLFF.

V and J are TRBV10-1 and TRBJ1-1; D is undetermined. Trimming shortened V by 3 bases and J by 10 bases, and 15 bases separated the two germline ends. Germline V gene sequence: CDR1 WNHNN, CDR2 SYGVQD (reference sequence). This CDR3 has 13 amino acids. CDR3 nucleotide sequence: TGCGCCAGCAGTGATTCGGCCATTAGGTTAGCTTTCTTT. Amino acid sequence: CASSDSAIRLAFF.

The chain is built from TRBV4-1 and TRBJ1-1; unclear D gene. This CDR3 comprises 14 residues. Per the germline V gene, CDR1 is MGHRA and CDR2 is YSYEKL. V gave up 0 bases and J gave up 4 bases, with 9 bases separating them. The CDR3 region is CASSQDRLGTEAFF. DNA of the CDR3: TGCGCCAGCAGCCAAGATAGGCTGGGCACTGAAGCTTTCTTT.

V is TRBV18 and J is TRBJ2-3, with D perhaps matching TRBD2 (5 bases). The germline gives CDR1 KGHSH, CDR2 LQKENI. The CDR3 consists of 16 residues. Trimming took 3 bases from V and 8 from J, leaving 21 bases between them. CDR3 sequence (DNA): TGTGCCAGCTCACCCCTCGGGATCCCAAGAGTAGCTACGCAGTATTTT. Translated: CASSPLGIPRVATQYF.

The rearrangement links TRBV19 to TRBJ2-5; D might be TRBD2 (5 bases). CDR3 length: 14 residues. Per germline, CDR1 LNHDA and CDR2 SQIVND (reference sequence). Trimming removed 5 bases from V and 5 bases from J, with 15 bases in between. The CDR3 nucleotides read TGTGCCAGTAGTGAAGGCTCGGGCGGGGAGACCCAGTACTTC. This translates into CASSEGSGGETQYF.

This sequence joins TRBV7-8 and TRBJ2-7, with a possible D match to TRBD1 (5 bases). V lost 8 bases, J lost 0 bases, and 14 bases lay in between. The CDR3 is 14 amino acids. CDR1 is SGHVS and CDR2 is FQNEAQ in the germline V gene. CDR3 loop: CASGVRDDSYEQYF. As DNA, the CDR3 is TGTGCCAGCGGGGTCAGGGATGACTCCTACGAGCAGTACTTC.

The rearrangement links TRBV10-3 to TRBJ1-6, with D perhaps matching TRBD1 (5 bases). CDR1 and CDR2 (germline): ENHRY, SYGVKD. V lost 4 bases and J 10 bases, leaving 17 bases between the germline ends. This CDR3 region has 15 residues. The CDR3 DNA follows: TGTGCCATCAGTGCCTCGGCGGGGGAGGGATCACCCCTCCACTTT. Translated: CAISASAGEGSPLHF.

This clone was observed a handful of times. The chain has TRBV4-1 and TRBJ1-1; D unclear. Trimming stripped 5 bases from V and 10 bases from J, with 14 bases between. The CDR3 totals 12 residues. Germline lookup yields CDR1 MGHRA and CDR2 YSYEKL. CDR3 sequence (DNA): TGCGCCAGCAGCAAAAACAAGGAACCAGCTTTCTTT. Translating it yields CASSKNKEPAFF.

The gene calls are TRBV5-8 and TRBJ2-7, with D perhaps matching TRBD2 (6 bases). The CDR3 contains 14 residues. In germline, CDR1 is SGHTS, CDR2 YDEGEE. Trimming shortened V by 4 bases and J by 6 bases, and 17 bases separated the two germline ends. The CDR3 nucleotides read TGTGCCAGCAGCCAATACGGAGGGCCGGGCGAGCAGTACTTC. As protein: CASSQYGGPGEQYF.

This clone showed up just a few times. This chain links TRBV5-6 with TRBJ1-1; D uncertain. Germline V CDR1 and CDR2: SGHDT, YYEEEE. V was pared by 2 bases and J by 1 base, with 9 bases between. The CDR3 loop spans 14 amino acids. CDR3 residues: CASSFQQPNTEAFF. CDR3 sequence (DNA): TGTGCCAGCAGCTTCCAACAGCCGAACACTGAAGCTTTCTTT.

V gene TRBV4-1 combines with J gene TRBJ1-5; 9 nucleotides align to TRBD1. The J segment lost 9 bases and the V segment lost 0 bases, leaving 9 bases of the junction unmatched. Per germline, CDR1 MGHRA and CDR2 YSYEKL. The CDR3 covers 16 residues. The CDR3 region is CASSQEGKQGAGPQHF. The CDR3 bases are TGCGCCAGCAGCCAAGAGGGAAAACAGGGGGCTGGGCCCCAGCATTTT.

This rearrangement joins TRBV6-1 to TRBJ1-1; the match to TRBD1 covers 8 bases. The CDR3 has 15 amino acids. Germline lookup yields CDR1 MNHNS and CDR2 SASEGT. Trimming cost V 4 bases and J 8 bases; bases outside gene matches: 12. The CDR3 nucleotides read TGTGCCAGCAGTGTCCTGACAGGGGCGGGGACCGAAGCTTTCTTT. It encodes CASSVLTGAGTEAFF.

This chain links TRBV19 with TRBJ1-5, with D possibly matching TRBD1 (5 bases). V was pared by 3 bases and J by 0 bases, with 9 bases between. CDR1 and CDR2 (germline): LNHDA, SQIVND (reference sequence). The CDR3 length is 15 residues. The CDR3 DNA follows: TGTGCCAGTAGTATTCAGGGTCATAGCAATCAGCCCCAGCATTTT. Protein product: CASSIQGHSNQPQHF.

The gene calls are TRBV9 and TRBJ2-5; D may be TRBD1 or TRBD2 (5 bases each). Germline loops: CDR1 SGDLS, CDR2 YYNGEE. The CDR3 runs to 13 residues. V dropped 4 bases and J dropped 0 bases, with 7 bases sitting between them. CDR3 loop: CASSPGHQETQYF. CDR3 nucleotide sequence: TGTGCCAGCAGCCCGGGACACCAAGAGACCCAGTACTTC.

The chain recombines TRBV4-1 with TRBJ2-5, with TRBD2 matching 9 bases. This CDR3 has 16 residues. CDR1 and CDR2 (germline): MGHRA, YSYEKL. V lost 3 bases and J lost 1; bases outside the gene matches: 6. CDR3 nucleotide sequence: TGCGCCAGCAGCCACGGTCTAGCGGGGACCCAAGAGACCCAGTACTTC. This sequence encodes CASSHGLAGTQETQYF.

This rearrangement joins TRBV15 to TRBJ2-2; TRBD1 agrees at 8 bases. Germline V lookup: CDR1 LNHNV, CDR2 YYDKDF (reference sequence). The CDR3 totals 15 residues. V lost 5 bases to trimming and J lost 3 bases; unmatched junction nucleotides: 5. CDR3 loop: CATSAGQADTGELFF. Written as DNA, the CDR3 is TGTGCCACCAGCGCGGGACAGGCGGACACCGGGGAGCTGTTTTTT. Combining the CDR3 with reference TRBV15 and TRBJ2-2 gives the whole variable domain DAMVIQNPRYQVTQFGKPVTLSCSQTLNHNVMYWYQQKSSQAPKLLFHYYDKDFNNEADTPDNFQSRRPNTSFCFLDIRSPGLGDTAMYLCATSAGQADTGELFFGEGSRLTVL.